This T cell receptor beta chain was sequenced during a study of blood T cell repertoires in COVID-19. Study information: There were acute and convalescent COVID-19 samples, and they came from the United States, Italy and Spain. The cDNA or gDNA used as material had been derived from T cells, B-cell-depleted T cells, or PBMCs.

Source study methods: Using reference gene primer amplification, nucleated cell counts were estimated. Profiled with immunoSEQ multiplex PCR; TCRdb holds only in-frame clones, not every one. For V, J and clone size, that table is used; D and trimming come from the DNA. The sample yields around 260,000 clones, 85% to 90% seen once. CDR3 length: 11 amino acids. The V gene's germline CDR1 is SGHDN and CDR2 FVKESK. The V end was cut by 4 bases, the J end by 5 bases, with 3 bases between. This clone was seen more than once but under ten times. The source of this sequence is a human donor in a cohort sampled during active COVID-19. Sequenced sample: peripheral blood. The chain combines TRBV14 with TRBJ2-1; unclear D gene. The CDR3 DNA reads TGTGCCAGCAGCCTCAACAATGAGCAGTTCTTC. Its protein is CASSLNNEQFF.